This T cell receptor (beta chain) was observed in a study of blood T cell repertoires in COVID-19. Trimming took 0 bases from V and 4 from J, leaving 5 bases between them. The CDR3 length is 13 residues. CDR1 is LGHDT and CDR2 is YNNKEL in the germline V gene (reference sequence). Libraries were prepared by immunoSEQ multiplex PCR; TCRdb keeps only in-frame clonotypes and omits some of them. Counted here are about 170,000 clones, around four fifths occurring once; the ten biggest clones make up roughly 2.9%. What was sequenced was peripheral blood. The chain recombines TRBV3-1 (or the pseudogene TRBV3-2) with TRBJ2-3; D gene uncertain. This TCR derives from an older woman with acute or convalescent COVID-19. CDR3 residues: CASSQEGPDTQYF. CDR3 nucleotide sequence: TGTGCCAGCAGCCAAGAGGGCCCAGATACGCAGTATTTT.